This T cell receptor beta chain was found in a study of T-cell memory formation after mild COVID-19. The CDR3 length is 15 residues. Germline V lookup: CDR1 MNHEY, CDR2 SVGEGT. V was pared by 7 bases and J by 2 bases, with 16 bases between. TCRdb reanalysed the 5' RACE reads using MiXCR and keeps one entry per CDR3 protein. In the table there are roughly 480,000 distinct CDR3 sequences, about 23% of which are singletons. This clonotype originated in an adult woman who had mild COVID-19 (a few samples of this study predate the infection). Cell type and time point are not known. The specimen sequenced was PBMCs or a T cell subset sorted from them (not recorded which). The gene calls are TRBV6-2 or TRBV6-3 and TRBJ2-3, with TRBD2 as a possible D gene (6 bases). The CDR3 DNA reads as TGTGCCAGCAACGTACCCTGGACTACCACAGATACGCAGTATTTT. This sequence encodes CASNVPWTTTDTQYF.